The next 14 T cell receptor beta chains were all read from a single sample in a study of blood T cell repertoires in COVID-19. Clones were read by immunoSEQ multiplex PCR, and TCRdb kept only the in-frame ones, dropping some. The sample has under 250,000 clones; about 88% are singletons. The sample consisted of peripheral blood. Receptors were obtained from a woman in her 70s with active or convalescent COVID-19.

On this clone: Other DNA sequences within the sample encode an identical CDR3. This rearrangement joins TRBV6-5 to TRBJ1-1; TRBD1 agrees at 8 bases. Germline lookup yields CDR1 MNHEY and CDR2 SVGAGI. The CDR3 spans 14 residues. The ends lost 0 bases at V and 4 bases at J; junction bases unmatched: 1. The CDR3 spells CASSYSTGGTEAFF. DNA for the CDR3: TGTGCCAGCAGTTACTCTACAGGGGGCACTGAAGCTTTCTTT.

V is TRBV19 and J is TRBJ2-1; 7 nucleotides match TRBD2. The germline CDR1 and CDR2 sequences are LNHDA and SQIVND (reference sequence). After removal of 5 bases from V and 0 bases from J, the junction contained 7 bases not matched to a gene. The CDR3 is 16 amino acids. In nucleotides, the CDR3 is TGTGCCAGTAGTTTGAAGCGGGGTAGCTCCTACAATGAGCAGTTCTTC. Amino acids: CASSLKRGSSYNEQFF.

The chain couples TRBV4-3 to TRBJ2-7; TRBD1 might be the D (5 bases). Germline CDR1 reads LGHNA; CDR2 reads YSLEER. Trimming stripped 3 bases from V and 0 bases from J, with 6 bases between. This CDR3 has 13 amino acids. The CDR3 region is CASSHRVSYEQYF. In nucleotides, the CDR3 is TGCGCCAGCAGCCACAGGGTCTCCTACGAGCAGTACTTC.

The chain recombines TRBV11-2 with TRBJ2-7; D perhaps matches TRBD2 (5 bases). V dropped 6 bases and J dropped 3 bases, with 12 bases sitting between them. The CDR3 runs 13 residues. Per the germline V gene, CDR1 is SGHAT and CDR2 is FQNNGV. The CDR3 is CASRTGFNYEQYF. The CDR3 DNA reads TGTGCCAGCAGGACGGGGTTCAACTACGAGCAGTACTTC.

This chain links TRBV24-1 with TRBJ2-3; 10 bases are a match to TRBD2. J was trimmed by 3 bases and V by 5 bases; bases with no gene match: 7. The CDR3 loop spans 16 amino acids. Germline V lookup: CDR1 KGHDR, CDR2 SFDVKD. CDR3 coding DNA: TGTGCCACCAGTGGGAGGAGCGGGGGGGTGACAGATACGCAGTATTTT. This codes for CATSGRSGGVTDTQYF.

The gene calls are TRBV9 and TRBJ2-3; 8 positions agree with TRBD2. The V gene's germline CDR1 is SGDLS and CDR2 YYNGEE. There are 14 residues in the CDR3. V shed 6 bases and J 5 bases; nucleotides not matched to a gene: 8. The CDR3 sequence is CASTPGGVGDTQYF. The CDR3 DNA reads TGTGCCAGCACTCCCGGGGGGGTGGGAGATACGCAGTATTTT.

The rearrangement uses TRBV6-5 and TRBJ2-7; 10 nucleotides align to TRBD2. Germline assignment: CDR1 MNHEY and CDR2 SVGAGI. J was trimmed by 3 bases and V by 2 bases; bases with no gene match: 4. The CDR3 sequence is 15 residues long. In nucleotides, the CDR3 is TGTGCCAGCAGTTACGGGGTAGCGGGGGGCTACGAGCAGTACTTC. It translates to CASSYGVAGGYEQYF.

The CDR3 sequence: CASSSSGSRNEKLFF. The CDR3 region has the DNA TGTGCCAGCAGCTCTTCCGGGTCACGAAATGAAAAACTGTTTTTT. This chain uses TRBV5-8 with TRBJ1-4; D gene uncertain. Germline lookup yields CDR1 SGHTS and CDR2 YDEGEE. This CDR3 has 15 amino acids. Trimming pared 3 bases from V and 5 bases from J, leaving 14 bases between.

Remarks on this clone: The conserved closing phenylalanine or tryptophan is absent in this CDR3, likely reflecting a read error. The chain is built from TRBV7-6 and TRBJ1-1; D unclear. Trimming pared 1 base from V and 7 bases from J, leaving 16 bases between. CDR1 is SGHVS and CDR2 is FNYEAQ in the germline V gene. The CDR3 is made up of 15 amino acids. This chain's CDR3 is CASSLGGLGSDEAFL. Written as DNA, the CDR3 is TGTGCCAGCAGCTTAGGGGGTTTGGGTAGCGATGAAGCTTTCCTT.

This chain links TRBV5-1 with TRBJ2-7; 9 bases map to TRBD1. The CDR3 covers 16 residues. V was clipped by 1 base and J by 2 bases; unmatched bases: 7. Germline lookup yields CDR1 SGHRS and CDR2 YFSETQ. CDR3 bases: TGCGCCAGCAGCTTGTCGCCCGGGACAGGGCCCTACGAGCAGTACTTC. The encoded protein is CASSLSPGTGPYEQYF.

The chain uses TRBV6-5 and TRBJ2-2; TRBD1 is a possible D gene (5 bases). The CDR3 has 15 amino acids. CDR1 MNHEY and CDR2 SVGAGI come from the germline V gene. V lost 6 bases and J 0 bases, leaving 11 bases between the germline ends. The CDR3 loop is CASRSQDTNTGELFF. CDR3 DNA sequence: TGTGCCAGCAGGTCACAGGATACGAACACCGGGGAGCTGTTTTTT.

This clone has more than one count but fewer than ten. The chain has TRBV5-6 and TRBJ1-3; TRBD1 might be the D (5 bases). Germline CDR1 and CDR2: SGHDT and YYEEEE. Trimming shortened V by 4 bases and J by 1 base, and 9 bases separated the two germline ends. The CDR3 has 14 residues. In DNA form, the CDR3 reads TGTGCCAGCAGCCGGAGGGGTTCTGGAAACACCATATATTTT. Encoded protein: CASSRRGSGNTIYF.

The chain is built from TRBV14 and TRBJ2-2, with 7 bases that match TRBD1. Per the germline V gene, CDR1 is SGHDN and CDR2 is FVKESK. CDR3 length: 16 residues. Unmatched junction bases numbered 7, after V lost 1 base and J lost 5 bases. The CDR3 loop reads CASSQVSTGRTGELFF. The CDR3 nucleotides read TGTGCCAGCAGCCAAGTATCGACAGGGCGGACCGGGGAGCTGTTTTTT.

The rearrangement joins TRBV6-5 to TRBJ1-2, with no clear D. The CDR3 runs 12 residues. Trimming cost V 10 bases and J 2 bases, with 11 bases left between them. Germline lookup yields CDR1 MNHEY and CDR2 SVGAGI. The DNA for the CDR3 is TGTGCCACGAGCTCCAGGAACTATGGCTACACCTTC. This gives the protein CATSSRNYGYTF.